This T cell receptor beta chain was sequenced in a study of T-cell reconstitution after alpha-beta-depleted transplantation in children. Unique molecular identifiers were incorporated during preparation of the TCRbeta library. TCRdb fed the PCR reads into MiXCR, producing one record per CDR3 protein. The sample includes about 340,000 distinct CDR3 sequences, roughly 17% seen only once; the top ten take roughly two fifths. The CDR3 has 17 amino acids. V trimming: 3 bases; J trimming: 4 bases; junction bases outside the gene matches: 9. The V gene's germline CDR1 is MGHRA and CDR2 YSYEKL. This clonotype was picked up many times.

The source was PBMCs, mostly from graft donor cells, collected 360 days after TCRalphabeta/CD19-depleted stem cell transplant. V and J are TRBV4-1 and TRBJ2-1, with TRBD2 identical over 10 bases. The source is a male patient aged 2 to 9 who had a stem cell transplant for acute lymphoblastic leukemia, so the T cells may come from the graft donor. DNA of the CDR3: TGCGCCAGCAGCCATTTGTTTAGCGGGAGGCCTTACAATGAGCAGTTCTTC. Protein: CASSHLFSGRPYNEQFF.